This entry lists 11 T cell receptor beta chains sequenced from one sample in a study of T cell responses to AZD1222 COVID-19 vaccine. TCRdb's copy holds only in-frame clones and misses some; the assay was immunoSEQ multiplex PCR. This sample has 100,000 to 150,000 clones; more than 80% occur once, and the top ten carry 3.5% to 5%. This sample comprised peripheral blood, obtained 28 days after the second AZD1222 dose. Receptors were obtained from an adult who received the AZD1222 COVID-19 vaccine.

The J gene is TRBJ1-2, the V gene TRBV6-5, with a weak D call TRBD1 (5 bases). Trimming shortened V by 7 bases and J by 13 bases, and 22 bases separated the two germline ends. Germline CDR1 is MNHEY and CDR2 is SVGAGI. The CDR3 is made up of 13 amino acids. CDR3 sequence: CASTSITGDEGTF. DNA for the CDR3: TGTGCCAGCACCTCAATCACAGGCGATGAAGGCACCTTC.

This chain uses TRBV27 with TRBJ2-7; 10 bases map to TRBD1. The CDR3 has 15 residues. The V gene end was trimmed by 2 bases and the J gene end by 4 bases; junction bases not matched to a gene: 5. The germline V gene encodes CDR1 MNHEY and CDR2 SMNVEV (reference sequence). In nucleotides, the CDR3 is TGTGCCAGCAGTTTAGCGACAGGGGGCGCATACGAGCAGTACTTC. Amino acids: CASSLATGGAYEQYF.

This clone was detected only a few times. The chain links TRBV11-1 to TRBJ1-1; D uncertain. The V end was cut by 3 bases, the J end by 5 bases, with 13 bases between. CDR3 size: 14 residues. Germline V gives CDR1 SGHAT, CDR2 FQDESV (reference sequence). CDR3 DNA sequence: TGTGCCAGCAGCTTTAGTCCGGGAACGACTGAAGCTTTCTTT. It codes for CASSFSPGTTEAFF.

This chain joins TRBV29-1 and TRBJ2-7; the D is unclear. This CDR3 spans 12 amino acids. CDR1 and CDR2 from the germline V gene are SQVTM and ANQGSEA. Trimming stripped 4 bases from V and 0 bases from J, with 7 bases between. CDR3 in amino acids: CSVVTVSYEQYF. The CDR3 coding sequence is TGCAGCGTTGTGACCGTCTCCTACGAGCAGTACTTC.

V and J are TRBV6-6 and TRBJ1-5; possible D gene TRBD1, 5 bases. The CDR3 length is 16 residues. The V gene's germline CDR1 is MNHNY and CDR2 SVGAGI (reference sequence). The V end was cut by 6 bases, the J end by 4 bases, with 19 bases between. The CDR3, as DNA: TGTGCCAGCAGCCCCATTTCGGACACCTCAAATCAGCCCCAGCATTTT. Its translation: CASSPISDTSNQPQHF.

This clone came up once. The chain carries TRBV2 and TRBJ2-5; perhaps D is TRBD1 or TRBD2 (5 bases each). CDR1 and CDR2 (germline): SNHLY, FYNNEI. The germline V and J ends were trimmed by 6 bases and 6 bases, with 20 bases remaining between them. The CDR3 loop spans 15 amino acids. The CDR3 DNA is TGTGCCAGCAGCCGAGGTGTAGGGGAGACAAAGACCCAGTACTTC. It encodes CASSRGVGETKTQYF.

The chain is built from TRBV6-5 and TRBJ1-1, with 7 bases lining up with TRBD1. There are 13 residues in the CDR3. The germline V gene encodes CDR1 MNHEY and CDR2 SVGAGI. With V trimmed by 6 bases and J by 3 bases, 4 bases remained unmatched. CDR3 protein: CASSNRGYTEAFF. DNA of the CDR3: TGTGCCAGCAGCAACAGGGGCTACACTGAAGCTTTCTTT.

V gene TRBV29-1 combines with J gene TRBJ1-6; no firm D call. CDR1 is SQVTM and CDR2 is ANQGSEA in the germline V gene. The CDR3 totals 16 residues. V dropped 1 base and J dropped 4 bases, with 14 bases sitting between them. The CDR3 nucleotides are TGCAGCGTTGAAGTCGAAGTTGGCTGTTATAATTCACCCCTCCACTTT. As protein: CSVEVEVGCYNSPLHF.

J is TRBJ1-4 and V is TRBV7-9; possible D gene TRBD1, 5 bases. V lost 3 bases to trimming and J lost 3 bases, with 11 bases between them. The CDR3 has 15 amino acids. Germline V lookup: CDR1 SEHNR, CDR2 FQNEAQ (reference sequence). The CDR3: CASSFSPGSNEKLFF. In nucleotides, the CDR3 is TGTGCCAGCAGCTTTAGTCCAGGGTCTAATGAAAAACTGTTTTTT.

This clone has only a few counts. The chain recombines TRBV28 with TRBJ1-1; D is ambiguous. Germline CDR1 is MDHEN and CDR2 is SYDVKM. This CDR3 spans 11 amino acids. V was pared by 4 bases and J by 4 bases, with 4 bases between. CDR3: CASSYLTEAFF. The CDR3 DNA reads TGTGCCAGCAGTTACCTCACTGAAGCTTTCTTT.

The V gene is TRBV18, the J gene TRBJ1-1; D remains ambiguous. The CDR3 extends over 14 amino acids. Trimming took 3 bases from V and 0 from J, leaving 8 bases between them. Germline CDR1 KGHSH, CDR2 LQKENI. The CDR3 sequence: CASSPSELNTEAFF. The CDR3 coding sequence is TGTGCCAGCTCACCGTCAGAACTGAACACTGAAGCTTTCTTT.